The 8 T cell receptor beta chains in this list originate from one sample, sequenced in a study of blood T cell repertoires in COVID-19. The assay was immunoSEQ multiplex PCR, and TCRdb's table has in-frame clones only and misses some. This sample has about 250,000 clones, with over 70% found just once. The sample was peripheral blood. The receptors were sampled from an elderly woman with acute or convalescent COVID-19.

This CDR3 is CASSPDRGLSEKLFF. The CDR3 DNA is TGTGCCAGCTCACCGGACAGGGGGCTGTCTGAAAAACTGTTTTTT. This chain joins TRBV18 and TRBJ1-4, with TRBD1 identical over 11 bases. Germline V CDR1 and CDR2: KGHSH, LQKENI. CDR3 length equals 15 residues. The J segment lost 7 bases and the V segment lost 3 bases, leaving 4 bases of the junction unmatched.

The rearrangement uses TRBV6-5 and TRBJ1-5; TRBD1 might be the D (5 bases). The CDR3 has 15 residues. The germline gives CDR1 MNHEY, CDR2 SVGAGI. The ends were cut back, 10 bases at V and 3 bases at J, with 19 bases in the middle. This CDR3 reads CATNGLDRVNQPQHF. The CDR3 DNA reads as TGTGCCACCAACGGACTAGACAGAGTCAATCAGCCCCAGCATTTT.

The chain links TRBV2 to TRBJ2-1; D gene ambiguous. CDR3 length equals 11 residues. Deletions cut 7 bases from V and 10 bases from J, with 11 bases between. Germline V gene sequence: CDR1 SNHLY, CDR2 FYNNEI. In DNA, the CDR3 is TGTGCCAGCACCGACGACTGGGAGCAGTTCTTC. Translated: CASTDDWEQFF.

The V call is TRBV6-5, the J call TRBJ1-4; weak D call: TRBD1 (5 bases). Trimming removed 6 bases from V and 1 base from J, with 6 bases in between. Germline CDR1 and CDR2: MNHEY and SVGAGI. The CDR3 runs 13 residues. The CDR3 reads CASRGGTNEKLFF. CDR3 in DNA: TGTGCCAGCAGGGGGGGAACTAATGAAAAACTGTTTTTT.

For this clone: This sample includes further DNA sequences coding for the same CDR3. The rearrangement joins TRBV12-3 or TRBV12-4 to TRBJ2-7; D remains ambiguous. CDR3 length equals 12 residues. Trimming removed 3 bases at V and 4 bases at J, with 7 bases between. The DNA for the CDR3 is TGTGCCAGCAGTTTGCGAGTTTACGAGCAGTACTTC. Its translation is CASSLRVYEQYF.

This chain connects TRBV14 to TRBJ2-2; TRBD1 matches at 9 bases. The CDR3 is 15 residues long. V was pared by 6 bases and J by 4 bases, with 6 bases of the junction left unmatched. CDR1 SGHDN and CDR2 FVKESK come from the germline V gene. The DNA of the CDR3 is TGTGCCAGCAGTCGGGGACAGGGAGGCACCGGGGAGCTGTTTTTT. This translates into CASSRGQGGTGELFF.

The V gene is TRBV5-1, the J gene TRBJ1-4, with D possibly TRBD1 on 6 matching bases. The CDR3 is 15 residues long. Germline loops: CDR1 SGHRS, CDR2 YFSETQ. V was pared by 2 bases and J by 8 bases, with 16 bases between. Here the CDR3 DNA reads TGCGCCAGCAGCTTATTACAGGGAGTTCGGGAAAAACTGTTTTTT. Its translation: CASSLLQGVREKLFF.

The chain has TRBV7-9 and TRBJ2-5; 9 bases align to TRBD1. J gave up 5 bases and V 4 bases, and 8 bases lay outside the gene matches. CDR1 and CDR2 (germline): SEHNR, FQNEAQ (reference sequence). The CDR3 is 15 amino acids. CDR3 sequence reads: CASSSTGGTLETQYF. In DNA, the CDR3 is TGTGCCAGCAGCTCCACAGGGGGCACGCTGGAGACCCAGTACTTC.